This entry lists 28 T cell receptor beta chains sequenced from one sample in a study of T cell responses to AZD1222 COVID-19 vaccine. Clones were sequenced by immunoSEQ multiplex PCR, and TCRdb holds only the in-frame ones, with some missing. The table has 150,000 or so clones, 70% to 90% seen once. The sequencing here drew on peripheral blood, taken on day 0 of MenACWY control vaccination. The origin of the receptors is an adult in good health.

J is TRBJ1-4 and V is TRBV18; D is unclear. Germline V gene sequence: CDR1 KGHSH, CDR2 LQKENI. The CDR3 has 14 residues. The ends were cut back, 3 bases at V and 8 bases at J, with 13 bases in the middle. CDR3 residues: CASSPSYRKEKLFF. The DNA for the CDR3 is TGTGCCAGCTCACCTAGCTACCGAAAAGAAAAACTGTTTTTT.

This clone was detected only once. This chain uses TRBV10-3 with TRBJ2-7, with 9 bases that match TRBD1. The CDR3 covers 14 residues. Germline CDR1 is ENHRY and CDR2 is SYGVKD. V shed 7 bases and J 4 bases; nucleotides not matched to a gene: 8. This CDR3 reads CAITDEDRGYEQYF. The CDR3 coding sequence is TGTGCCATCACGGATGAGGACAGGGGATACGAGCAGTACTTC.

J is TRBJ2-1 and V is TRBV7-2; no clear D. V was shortened by 4 bases and J by 0 bases, with 16 bases between the two germline ends. This CDR3 is 17 amino acids long. The germline V gene has CDR1 SGHTA and CDR2 FQGNSA. DNA for the CDR3: TGTGCCAGCAGCTCCCTAGTCGGGCCAGGCTCCTACAATGAGCAGTTCTTC. Translated: CASSSLVGPGSYNEQFF.

The J gene is TRBJ2-7, the V gene TRBV6-5, with TRBD1 as a possible D gene (6 bases). CDR1 is MNHEY, CDR2 SVGAGI, per germline. The V end lost 0 bases, the J end lost 2 bases, and 11 bases lay between the germline ends. The CDR3 runs to 15 residues. In nucleotides, the CDR3 is TGTGCCAGCAGTTACTCGGGTGCAGGGGCCTACGAGCAGTACTTC. Translation gives CASSYSGAGAYEQYF.

This rearrangement joins TRBV11-2 to TRBJ1-6, with TRBD1 identical over 11 bases. Germline CDR1 SGHAT, CDR2 FQNNGV. The CDR3 covers 15 residues. The J segment lost 8 bases and the V segment lost 5 bases, leaving 5 bases of the junction unmatched. The CDR3 spells CASSPVGQGDSPLHF. The CDR3 DNA reads TGTGCCAGCAGCCCAGTGGGACAGGGGGATTCACCCCTCCACTTT.

The CDR3 nucleotides read TGTGCCAGCAGCCCCCTTGGGGCCACCGGCTCCTACAATGAGCAGTTCTTC. Translation: CASSPLGATGSYNEQFF. The rearrangement joins TRBV13 to TRBJ2-1; D is possibly TRBD1 (5 bases). Germline V CDR1 and CDR2: PRHDT, FYEKMQ (reference sequence). The CDR3 sequence is 17 residues long. The germline V and J ends were trimmed by 5 bases and 0 bases, with 17 bases remaining between them.

The genes are TRBV6-1 and TRBJ2-6, with a tentative D call TRBD1 (5 bases). The CDR3 loop spans 20 amino acids. Trimming left V 1 base short and J 2 bases short, with 21 bases between. Germline V gives CDR1 MNHNS, CDR2 SASEGT. The CDR3: CASSEDIVVGVGTGANVLTF. The CDR3 DNA reads TGTGCCAGCAGTGAAGATATAGTGGTAGGGGTAGGGACTGGGGCCAACGTCCTGACTTTC.

The V and J genes are TRBV5-4 and TRBJ2-1, with D hard to call. The CDR3 covers 12 residues. Per germline, CDR1 SGHNT and CDR2 YYREEE (reference sequence). V lost 1 base and J lost 7, with 6 bases in between. CDR3 DNA sequence: TGTGCCAGCAGCTTGCCCGGGAATGAGCAGTTCTTC. Its translation: CASSLPGNEQFF.

V is TRBV9 and J is TRBJ2-2; no clear D. CDR3 size: 15 residues. Germline V gene lookup returns CDR1 SGDLS and CDR2 YYNGEE. V gave up 4 bases and J gave up 1 base, with 11 bases separating them. CDR3 region: CASSLRTGNTGELFF. The DNA for the CDR3 is TGTGCCAGCAGCCTAAGGACGGGGAACACCGGGGAGCTGTTTTTT.

This clone was recorded a few times. The V call is TRBV9, the J call TRBJ1-5, with 7 positions matching TRBD1. Trimming cost V 0 bases and J 0 bases; bases outside gene matches: 0. The germline V gene encodes CDR1 SGDLS and CDR2 YYNGEE. The CDR3 has 15 residues. CDR3 protein: CASSVGDSSNQPQHF. The CDR3 DNA follows: TGTGCCAGCAGCGTAGGGGACAGTAGCAATCAGCCCCAGCATTTT.

The rearrangement joins TRBV3-1 (or the pseudogene TRBV3-2) to TRBJ1-1, with D perhaps matching TRBD1 (5 bases). CDR3 length: 15 residues. Germline CDR1 LGHDT, CDR2 YNNKEL (reference sequence). V was cut by 1 base and J by 5 bases, with 14 bases left in between. The CDR3 region has the DNA TGTGCCAGCAGCCAAGCTGGTCCAGGGAGTACTGAAGCTTTCTTT. Its protein is CASSQAGPGSTEAFF.

The table lists this clone with a count of one. Other DNA variants within this sample encode the same CDR3. This chain connects TRBV12-3 or TRBV12-4 to TRBJ1-5; a weak D match, TRBD1 (5 bases). Trimming shortened V by 5 bases and J by 4 bases, and 9 bases separated the two germline ends. The CDR3 is 13 amino acids. CDR3 sequence reads: CASSLTENQPQHF. For the CDR3, the DNA is TGTGCCAGCAGTCTGACAGAAAATCAGCCCCAGCATTTT.

The V call is TRBV5-4, the J call TRBJ2-1; 12 positions agree with TRBD1. Losses at the gene ends were 5 bases for V and 15 bases for J; bases not matched to a gene: 18. The germline CDR1 and CDR2 sequences are SGHNT and YYREEE (reference sequence). This CDR3 is built from 16 residues. The CDR3 spells CASSLEGQGALKKRFF. The DNA for the CDR3 is TGTGCCAGCAGTCTCGAGGGACAGGGGGCCCTAAAGAAGCGGTTCTTC.

The DNA for the CDR3 is TGTGCCAGCAGCTTAGTAGCGGGGGCATACAATGAGCAGTTCTTC. This encodes CASSLVAGAYNEQFF. The V call is TRBV7-9, the J call TRBJ2-1; 9 bases align to TRBD2. V lost 1 base to trimming and J lost 4 bases; unmatched junction nucleotides: 2. Germline loops: CDR1 SEHNR, CDR2 FQNEAQ (reference sequence). The CDR3 runs to 15 residues.

J is TRBJ1-6 and V is TRBV5-1; D is unclear. CDR3 length: 13 amino acids. V lost 5 bases to trimming and J lost 7 bases, with 10 bases between them. In germline, CDR1 is SGHRS, CDR2 YFSETQ. The CDR3 sequence is CASRPGANSPLHF. In DNA form, the CDR3 reads TGCGCCAGCAGACCGGGTGCGAATTCACCCCTCCACTTT. Combining the CDR3 with reference TRBV5-1 and TRBJ1-6 gives the whole variable domain KAGVTQTPRYLIKTRGQQVTLSCSPISGHRSVSWYQQTPGQGLQFLFEYFSETQRNKGNFPGRFSGRQFSNSRSEMNVSTLELGDSALYLCASRPGANSPLHFGNGTRLTVT.

The chain has TRBV2 and TRBJ1-4; possible D gene TRBD1, 6 bases. Per germline, CDR1 SNHLY and CDR2 FYNNEI. The CDR3 is 15 amino acids. Trimming shortened V by 4 bases and J by 2 bases, and 11 bases separated the two germline ends. The CDR3 bases are TGTGCCAGCAGTGTCGGGGGGGCGACTAATGAAAAACTGTTTTTT. This codes for CASSVGGATNEKLFF.

This clone was recorded a few times. This chain links TRBV30 with TRBJ2-7; no definite D call. The CDR3 runs 10 residues. The V end lost 6 bases, the J end lost 4 bases, and 7 bases lay between the germline ends. Germline values: CDR1 GTSNPN, CDR2 SVGIG (reference sequence). The CDR3 loop is CACLTYEQYV. The CDR3 nucleotides are TGTGCCTGTCTAACTTACGAGCAGTACGTC.

The rearrangement joins TRBV4-1 to TRBJ2-1, with D possibly being TRBD2 (7 bases). Per the germline V gene, CDR1 is MGHRA and CDR2 is YSYEKL. The CDR3 runs 14 residues. The ends were cut back, 0 bases at V and 9 bases at J, with 12 bases in the middle. CDR3 coding DNA: TGCGCCAGCAGCCAAGATAGGGGGAGGGGTGAGCAGTTCTTC. It yields the protein CASSQDRGRGEQFF.

V gene TRBV29-1 combines with J gene TRBJ1-5; maybe TRBD1 (6 bases). Between the trimmed V and J ends, which lost 3 bases and 3 bases, there was a span of 9 bases. CDR3 length: 13 residues. The germline V gene encodes CDR1 SQVTM and CDR2 ANQGSEA. CDR3 region: CSVDGGFNQPQHF. DNA of the CDR3: TGCAGCGTTGACGGGGGCTTCAATCAGCCCCAGCATTTT. The whole variable domain, remainder taken from reference TRBV29-1 and TRBJ1-5, is SAVISQKPSRDICQRGTSLTIQCQVDSQVTMMFWYRQQPGQSLTLIATANQGSEATYESGFVIDKFPISRPNLTFSTLTVSNMSPEDSSIYLCSVDGGFNQPQHFGDGTRLSIL.

This clone was counted a single time. Other DNA sequences in this sample translate to the same CDR3. V gene TRBV7-9 combines with J gene TRBJ2-7; D tentatively reads TRBD1 or TRBD2 (5 bases each). CDR3 length equals 14 residues. Germline CDR1 reads SEHNR; CDR2 reads FQNEAQ (reference sequence). V lost 2 bases to trimming and J lost 3 bases, with 11 bases between them. Here the CDR3 DNA reads TGTGCCAGCAGCTTAAGGGACCGAAACTACGAGCAGTACTTC. Translated: CASSLRDRNYEQYF. Full variable domain (rest looked up from reference TRBV7-9 and TRBJ2-7): DTGVSQNPRHKITKRGQNVTFRCDPISEHNRLYWYRQTLGQGPEFLTYFQNEAQLEKSRLLSDRFSAERPKGSFSTLEIQRTEQGDSAMYLCASSLRDRNYEQYFGPGTRLTVT.

This clone was picked up one time. V gene TRBV6-1 combines with J gene TRBJ1-1; 7 nucleotides match TRBD1. V gave up 3 bases and J gave up 10 bases; unmatched junction bases: 11. The CDR3 has 14 amino acids. The V gene's germline CDR1 is MNHNS and CDR2 SASEGT. CDR3 amino acids: CASSEEQGLRGAFF. Here the CDR3 DNA reads TGTGCCAGCAGTGAGGAACAGGGGTTGCGCGGAGCTTTCTTT.

This chain joins TRBV27 and TRBJ2-2; a weak D match, TRBD2 (6 bases). This CDR3 has 14 residues. Germline V gene sequence: CDR1 MNHEY, CDR2 SMNVEV (reference sequence). Deletions cut 5 bases from V and 3 bases from J, with 10 bases between. This CDR3 is CASSRGTDTGELFF. The CDR3 DNA is TGTGCCAGCAGTCGCGGGACGGACACCGGGGAGCTGTTTTTT.

Note on this clone: The sample contains more than one DNA sequence encoding this CDR3. V and J are TRBV20-1 and TRBJ2-1, with D unclear. The V gene lost 3 bases and the J gene lost 9 bases, with 9 bases spanning the gap. The CDR3 is 11 amino acids. Germline assignment: CDR1 DFQATT and CDR2 SNEGSKA (reference sequence). The CDR3 here is CSASGPGEQFF. In DNA, the CDR3 is TGCAGTGCTAGCGGTCCGGGTGAGCAGTTCTTC.

This clone was detected only once. The chain links TRBV6-4 to TRBJ1-1, with D uncertain. Trimming pared 7 bases from V and 0 bases from J, leaving 18 bases between. The V gene's germline CDR1 is MRHNA and CDR2 SNTAGT. The CDR3 has 16 amino acids. CDR3: CASTAEPGRLNTEAFF. Written as DNA, the CDR3 is TGTGCCAGCACCGCGGAGCCCGGTCGCCTGAACACTGAAGCTTTCTTT.

The gene calls are TRBV7-2 and TRBJ2-3; D unclear. CDR1 is SGHTA and CDR2 is FQGNSA in the germline V gene. This CDR3 contains 14 residues. V gave up 5 bases and J gave up 1 base, with 10 bases separating them. CDR3 region: CASSQRWGTDTQYF. CDR3 in DNA: TGTGCCAGCAGCCAACGCTGGGGCACAGATACGCAGTATTTT.

The chain combines TRBV30 with TRBJ1-2, with D possibly TRBD1 on 5 matching bases. This CDR3 region has 15 residues. The germline gives CDR1 GTSNPN, CDR2 SVGIG (reference sequence). V was shortened by 0 bases and J by 8 bases, with 19 bases between the two germline ends. The CDR3 DNA reads TGTGCCTGGAGTGTATTCCGGCAGGGTCAGGGAGGCTACACCTTC. As protein: CAWSVFRQGQGGYTF.

This chain joins TRBV5-1 and TRBJ1-5; D gene ambiguous. CDR3 length equals 16 residues. Between the trimmed V and J ends, which lost 2 bases and 4 bases, there was a span of 16 bases. The germline gives CDR1 SGHRS, CDR2 YFSETQ. The CDR3, as DNA: TGCGCCAGCAGCTTACGAGGACCGGGTCCTAATCAGCCCCAGCATTTT. Its protein product is CASSLRGPGPNQPQHF.

The rearrangement joins TRBV3-1 (or the pseudogene TRBV3-2) to TRBJ1-2, with D possibly being TRBD1 (5 bases). The germline CDR1 and CDR2 sequences are LGHDT and YNNKEL (reference sequence). The CDR3 totals 14 residues. Trimming shortened V by 7 bases and J by 4 bases, and 16 bases separated the two germline ends. In DNA, the CDR3 is TGTGCCAGCACCTCCACCCGGGGCAGCTATGGCTACACCTTC. Encoded protein: CASTSTRGSYGYTF.